These 27 T cell receptor beta chains were sequenced from one sample in a study of CD8 T cells in Susac syndrome (dated by TCRdb to about 2019). Receptor libraries were prepared by the immunoSEQ multiplex PCR assay. RNA was extracted using the RNeasy kit, and roughly 0.45 to 1 ug of the RNA was reverse transcribed with random hexamers. Using fastp trimming at Q25 and MiXCR clonotype assembly, TCRdb reanalyzed the public sequencing data and kept in-frame beta chains. Identical CDR3 proteins give one entry, which carries the most common genes and DNA. This sample lists about 120,000 distinct CDR3 sequences; around 90% were detected once. Around 0.14% of the sample comes from the top ten. The sample consisted of CD4+ T cells from PBMCs. The receptors originated from a human donor in good health.

The chain carries TRBV12-3 or TRBV12-4 and TRBJ2-1, with TRBD2 as a possible D gene (5 bases). The CDR3 has 12 residues. V lost 6 bases to trimming and J lost 6 bases, with 9 bases between them. CDR3 DNA: TGTGCCAGCAGCCGTGGAGGCAATGAGCAGTTCTTC. Protein: CASSRGGNEQFF.

The chain joins TRBV7-9 to TRBJ1-2; the D gene is possibly TRBD1 (5 bases). CDR3 length: 12 amino acids. Germline values: CDR1 SEHNR, CDR2 FQNEAQ (reference sequence). Trimming left V 2 bases short and J 6 bases short, with 7 bases between. In DNA form, the CDR3 reads TGTGCCAGCAGCTTAAGCAGGGATGGCTACACCTTC. It specifies CASSLSRDGYTF.

This chain uses TRBV10-3 with TRBJ2-4, with a possible D match to TRBD1 (6 bases). Per the germline V gene, CDR1 is ENHRY and CDR2 is SYGVKD. V shed 6 bases and J shed 1 base, with 10 bases lying between them. This CDR3 has 14 residues. The CDR3 reads CAISTTGAKNIQYF. Written as DNA, the CDR3 is TGTGCCATCAGCACAACAGGGGCCAAAAACATTCAGTACTTC.

V usage is TRBV3-1 and J usage is TRBJ2-5; D remains unclear. Trimming cost V 0 bases and J 2 bases, with 7 bases left between them. The CDR3 sequence is 14 residues long. Germline V gene data show CDR1 as LGHDT and CDR2 as YNNKEL (reference sequence). Here the CDR3 reads CASSQDWGQETQYF. As DNA, the CDR3 is TGTGCCAGCAGCCAAGATTGGGGACAAGAGACCCAGTACTTC.

The V and J genes are TRBV19 and TRBJ2-7, with TRBD1 matching 9 bases. This CDR3 is 14 amino acids long. Germline CDR1 and CDR2: LNHDA and SQIVND (reference sequence). V trimming: 5 bases; J trimming: 3 bases; junction bases outside the gene matches: 5. The CDR3 nucleotides are TGTGCCAGTAGTGTCCGGGACAGGGTCTACGAGCAGTACTTC. This codes for CASSVRDRVYEQYF.

The J gene is TRBJ1-1, the V gene TRBV7-9; no firm D call. Trimming left V 7 bases short and J 3 bases short, with 12 bases between. This CDR3 is 13 amino acids long. Germline assignment: CDR1 SEHNR and CDR2 FQNEAQ (reference sequence). The DNA of the CDR3 is TGTGCCAGCAACGACCAAGTGGACACTGAAGCTTTCTTT. The encoded protein is CASNDQVDTEAFF. The full variable domain, its missing parts supplied by reference TRBV7-9 and TRBJ1-1, is DTGVSQNPRHKITKRGQNVTFRCDPISEHNRLYWYRQTLGQGPEFLTYFQNEAQLEKSRLLSDRFSAERPKGSFSTLEIQRTEQGDSAMYLCASNDQVDTEAFFGQGTRLTVV.

This chain uses TRBV23-1 with TRBJ1-2, with a possible D match to TRBD1 (5 bases). TRBV23-1 is labeled an ORF, and its function is uncertain. CDR3 size: 12 residues. Between the trimmed V and J ends, which lost 2 bases and 10 bases, there was a span of 11 bases. CDR3 nucleotide sequence: TGCGCCAGCAGTCAACAGGGCATGAACTACACCTTC. Protein: CASSQQGMNYTF.

This clonotype has just a few counts. The chain uses TRBV5-1 and TRBJ2-1; possibly TRBD1 for D (6 bases). This CDR3 region has 13 residues. V lost 5 bases and J lost 0, with 6 bases in between. The germline CDR1 and CDR2 sequences are SGHRS and YFSETQ. The CDR3 DNA follows: TGCGCCAGCAGGGACAGCTCCTACAATGAGCAGTTCTTC. Its translation is CASRDSSYNEQFF.

This chain uses TRBV5-1 with TRBJ2-4, with TRBD1 matching 7 bases. V lost 4 bases, J lost 4 bases, and 8 bases stayed unmatched. The CDR3 is 15 amino acids. Germline-derived CDR1 and CDR2 are SGHRS and YFSETQ. CDR3 amino acids: CASSPNTGAKNIQYF. CDR3 bases: TGCGCCAGCAGCCCGAACACAGGGGCGAAAAACATTCAGTACTTC. Looking up the rest from reference TRBV5-1 and TRBJ2-4 gives the full variable domain: KAGVTQTPRYLIKTRGQQVTLSCSPISGHRSVSWYQQTPGQGLQFLFEYFSETQRNKGNFPGRFSGRQFSNSRSEMNVSTLELGDSALYLCASSPNTGAKNIQYFGAGTRLSVL.

The chain uses TRBV4-3 and TRBJ1-1; D may be TRBD1 (5 bases). This CDR3 contains 15 residues. V dropped 0 bases and J dropped 4 bases, with 12 bases sitting between them. The V gene's germline CDR1 is LGHNA and CDR2 YSLEER. CDR3 nucleotide sequence: TGCGCCAGCAGCCAAGAACCACGTGGGACCACTGAAGCTTTCTTT. It is translated as CASSQEPRGTTEAFF.

This chain links TRBV2 with TRBJ2-5; D is perhaps TRBD2 (6 bases). The germline gives CDR1 SNHLY, CDR2 FYNNEI. The CDR3 spans 14 residues. The V end lost 6 bases, the J end lost 2 bases, and 13 bases lay between the germline ends. The CDR3: CASRGLEGQETQYF. The CDR3 nucleotides read TGTGCCAGCAGGGGCCTGGAGGGGCAAGAGACCCAGTACTTC.

J is TRBJ1-2 and V is TRBV7-2, with unresolved D. The CDR3 runs to 14 residues. V dropped 5 bases and J dropped 4 bases, with 14 bases sitting between them. Germline-derived CDR1 and CDR2 are SGHTA and FQGNSA. For the CDR3, the DNA is TGTGCCAGCAGCCAGGACTATGCGGGCTATGGCTACACCTTC. Translated: CASSQDYAGYGYTF.

The V call is TRBV5-1, the J call TRBJ2-1, with 14 bases lining up with TRBD2. The germline CDR1 and CDR2 sequences are SGHRS and YFSETQ. The CDR3 consists of 17 residues. V was clipped by 1 base and J by 6 bases; unmatched bases: 6. The CDR3 DNA reads as TGCGCCAGCAGCTTGCGACTAGCGGGAGGGCCCAGCAATGAGCAGTTCTTC. This sequence encodes CASSLRLAGGPSNEQFF.

V gene TRBV4-3 combines with J gene TRBJ2-3; D is possibly TRBD1 (6 bases). The CDR3 contains 14 residues. CDR1 is LGHNA and CDR2 is YSLEER in the germline V gene. Deletions cut 0 bases from V and 4 bases from J, with 8 bases between. CDR3: CASSQEGAPDTQYF. Here the CDR3 DNA reads TGCGCCAGCAGCCAAGAGGGGGCCCCAGATACGCAGTATTTT.

This chain joins TRBV4-1 and TRBJ2-3; 8 bases agree with TRBD2. Germline V lookup: CDR1 MGHRA, CDR2 YSYEKL. V was pared by 1 base and J by 4 bases, with 7 bases of the junction left unmatched. The CDR3 runs 16 residues. The CDR3: CASSQGIAGTADTQYF. DNA for the CDR3: TGCGCCAGCAGCCAAGGGATAGCGGGAACCGCAGATACGCAGTATTTT.

The chain recombines TRBV7-8 with TRBJ1-1; tentatively, D is TRBD1 (5 bases). The CDR3 consists of 14 residues. CDR1 is SGHVS, CDR2 FQNEAQ, per germline. Trimming cost V 5 bases and J 0 bases, with 10 bases left between them. CDR3 amino acids: CASSQQVLNTEAFF. The CDR3 region has the DNA TGTGCCAGCAGCCAACAGGTCCTGAACACTGAAGCTTTCTTT.

This chain joins TRBV25-1 and TRBJ2-1; D is possibly TRBD2 (6 bases). The CDR3 has 13 amino acids. Germline CDR1 reads MGHDK; CDR2 reads SYGVNS. The germline V and J ends were trimmed by 2 bases and 8 bases, with 10 bases remaining between them. Here the CDR3 DNA reads TGTGCCAGCAGTGAACCACGGAGGGATGAGCAGTTCTTC. Its translation is CASSEPRRDEQFF.

V usage is TRBV6-5 and J usage is TRBJ2-1; D possibly corresponds to TRBD2 (6 bases). Looked up from germline, CDR1 is MNHEY and CDR2 is SVGAGI. Between the trimmed V and J ends, which lost 8 bases and 9 bases, there was a span of 11 bases. The CDR3 has 11 residues. Here the CDR3 reads CASRGSGEQFF. For the CDR3, the DNA is TGTGCCAGCCGGGGGAGCGGTGAGCAGTTCTTC.

The chain recombines TRBV11-2 with TRBJ2-3, with D unclear. Germline CDR1 is SGHAT and CDR2 is FQNNGV. V dropped 6 bases and J dropped 4 bases, with 17 bases sitting between them. The CDR3 sequence is 15 residues long. Written as DNA, the CDR3 is TGTGCCAGCAGAGCCCAAGGGTGGGATCCAGATACGCAGTATTTT. Translating it yields CASRAQGWDPDTQYF.

The rearrangement joins TRBV20-1 to TRBJ1-4; D uncertain. The germline V and J ends were trimmed by 7 bases and 0 bases, with 9 bases remaining between them. The CDR3 has 13 amino acids. Germline V gives CDR1 DFQATT, CDR2 SNEGSKA (reference sequence). CDR3 loop: CSVRPATNEKLFF. CDR3 bases: TGCAGTGTGAGACCTGCAACTAATGAAAAACTGTTTTTT.

The V gene is TRBV18, the J gene TRBJ1-2; a weak D match, TRBD1 (5 bases). V gave up 0 bases and J gave up 2 bases, with 10 bases separating them. This CDR3 has 15 residues. The germline CDR1 and CDR2 sequences are KGHSH and LQKENI. The CDR3 coding sequence is TGTGCCAGCTCACCACCGGGGCTCCCGAACTATGGCTACACCTTC. Translated, it gives CASSPPGLPNYGYTF.

The chain is built from TRBV12-3 or TRBV12-4 and TRBJ2-6; 10 positions match TRBD1. The CDR3 runs to 21 residues. The V gene end was trimmed by 3 bases and the J gene end by 4 bases; junction bases not matched to a gene: 18. The CDR3 protein is CASSFWDPGQGILGGANVLTF. CDR3 nucleotide sequence: TGTGCCAGCAGTTTCTGGGACCCGGGACAGGGGATTTTAGGGGGGGCCAACGTCCTGACTTTC.

The J gene is TRBJ1-1, the V gene TRBV3-1; TRBD1 matches at 7 bases. After removal of 0 bases from V and 8 bases from J, the junction contained 9 bases not matched to a gene. The CDR3 contains 15 residues. The germline V gene encodes CDR1 LGHDT and CDR2 YNNKEL (reference sequence). The CDR3 bases are TGTGCCAGCAGCCAAGATTTATGGCAGGGGGGAGAAGCTTTCTTT. It yields the protein CASSQDLWQGGEAFF. Supplemented by reference TRBV3-1 and TRBJ1-1, the full variable domain reads DTAVSQTPKYLVTQMGNDKSIKCEQNLGHDTMYWYKQDSKKFLKIMFSYNNKELIINETVPNRFSPKSPDKAHLNLHINSLELGDSAVYFCASSQDLWQGGEAFFGQGTRLTVV.

This clonotype has only a few counts. The V and J genes are TRBV18 and TRBJ1-1; 12 nucleotides agree with TRBD1. J was trimmed by 7 bases and V by 3 bases; bases with no gene match: 15. The CDR3 runs 18 residues. CDR1 is KGHSH, CDR2 LQKENI, per germline. In DNA, the CDR3 is TGTGCCAGCTCACCTGCCGTCCCGGGACAGGGGGCGACGAGTGAAGCTTTCTTT. Protein product: CASSPAVPGQGATSEAFF.

The V call is TRBV6-6, the J call TRBJ1-5; D gene unclear. The CDR3 consists of 13 residues. The V gene lost 4 bases and the J gene lost 4 bases, with 8 bases spanning the gap. Germline CDR1 and CDR2: MNHNY and SVGAGI (reference sequence). CDR3 loop: CASSLQNNQPQHF. The CDR3 region has the DNA TGTGCCAGCAGTTTACAGAATAATCAGCCCCAGCATTTT.

This clonotype was seen only once. This chain links TRBV13 with TRBJ2-5, with a tentative D call TRBD2 (7 bases). This CDR3 is built from 14 residues. Germline V lookup: CDR1 PRHDT, CDR2 FYEKMQ (reference sequence). V was trimmed by 2 bases and J by 5 bases, leaving 12 bases between them. CDR3 nucleotide sequence: TGTGCCAGCAGCTTAAGGGGGGGCTATGAGACCCAGTACTTC. This translates into CASSLRGGYETQYF.

The rearrangement uses TRBV19 and TRBJ1-4; D is unclear. The germline gives CDR1 LNHDA, CDR2 SQIVND (reference sequence). This CDR3 is 14 amino acids long. V lost 3 bases, J lost 8 bases, and 13 bases lay in between. CDR3 DNA: TGTGCCAGTAGTATGGGCCGACTCGGGGAAAAACTGTTTTTT. Translated: CASSMGRLGEKLFF.